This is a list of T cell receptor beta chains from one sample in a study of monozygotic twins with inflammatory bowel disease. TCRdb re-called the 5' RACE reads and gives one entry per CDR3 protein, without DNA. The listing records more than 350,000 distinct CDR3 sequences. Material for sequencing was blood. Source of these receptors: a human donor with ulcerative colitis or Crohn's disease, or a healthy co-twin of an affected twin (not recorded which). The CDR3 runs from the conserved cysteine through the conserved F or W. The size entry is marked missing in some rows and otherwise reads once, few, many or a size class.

cdr3_aa: CSARGATGSGYTF; v_call: TRBV20-1; j_call: TRBJ1-2; clone_size: -
cdr3_aa: CSASGLAKFNEQFF; v_call: TRBV20-1; j_call: TRBJ2-1; clone_size: -
cdr3_aa: CASSQLAGFYNEQFF; v_call: TRBV4-1; j_call: TRBJ2-1; clone_size: -
cdr3_aa: CASSLLSGNTIYF; v_call: TRBV12-3/TRBV12-4; j_call: TRBJ1-3; clone_size: -
cdr3_aa: CASSLATAVSYNEQFF; v_call: TRBV27; j_call: TRBJ2-1; clone_size: -
cdr3_aa: CASSAGQAPALHF; v_call: TRBV11-2; j_call: TRBJ1-6; clone_size: -
cdr3_aa: CASRKTGLAQETQYF; v_call: TRBV4-1; j_call: TRBJ2-5; clone_size: -
cdr3_aa: CASSLNNINYEQYF; v_call: TRBV12-3/TRBV12-4; j_call: TRBJ2-7; clone_size: -
cdr3_aa: CAISEYQGAIGEQYF; v_call: TRBV10-3; j_call: TRBJ2-7; clone_size: -
cdr3_aa: CASSTERYTDTQYF; v_call: TRBV7-9; j_call: TRBJ2-3; clone_size: -
cdr3_aa: CSVERSDRADEQFF; v_call: TRBV29-1; j_call: TRBJ2-1; clone_size: -
cdr3_aa: CAISGGTGTSRVTQYF; v_call: TRBV10-3; j_call: TRBJ2-5; clone_size: -
cdr3_aa: CASSLPGQGYQPQHF; v_call: TRBV7-2; j_call: TRBJ1-5; clone_size: -
cdr3_aa: CASSQEHSGLSSYNEQFF; v_call: TRBV4-3; j_call: TRBJ2-1; clone_size: -
cdr3_aa: CASSVEGGFADTQYF; v_call: TRBV9; j_call: TRBJ2-3; clone_size: -
cdr3_aa: CASSARQTYNSPLHF; v_call: TRBV12-3/TRBV12-4; j_call: TRBJ1-6; clone_size: -
cdr3_aa: CASSQNPGGEQYF; v_call: TRBV3-1; j_call: TRBJ2-7; clone_size: -
cdr3_aa: CSADSIQGDTEAFF; v_call: TRBV20-1; j_call: TRBJ1-1; clone_size: -
cdr3_aa: CASRTGLVTKEYF; v_call: TRBV27; j_call: TRBJ2-7; clone_size: -
cdr3_aa: CASSLGTGGIQYF; v_call: TRBV7-9; j_call: TRBJ2-5; clone_size: -
cdr3_aa: CASSAVLRSGELFF; v_call: TRBV7-9; j_call: TRBJ2-2; clone_size: -
cdr3_aa: CASSDQGLAGVEQFF; v_call: TRBV5-1; j_call: TRBJ2-1; clone_size: -
cdr3_aa: CAWSLGQGRGNEQFF; v_call: TRBV30; j_call: TRBJ2-1; clone_size: -
cdr3_aa: CASSPVTGDGYTF; v_call: TRBV18; j_call: TRBJ1-2; clone_size: -
cdr3_aa: CASSQDDKGNYGYTF; v_call: TRBV4-2; j_call: TRBJ1-2; clone_size: -
cdr3_aa: CASSRRERNGELFF; v_call: TRBV19; j_call: TRBJ2-2; clone_size: -
cdr3_aa: CASSGSGFRHYGYTF; v_call: TRBV2; j_call: TRBJ1-2; clone_size: -
cdr3_aa: CSASGPYNEQFF; v_call: TRBV20-1; j_call: TRBJ2-1; clone_size: -
cdr3_aa: CASSLVGTSSISDTQYF; v_call: TRBV11-2; j_call: TRBJ2-3; clone_size: -
cdr3_aa: CASTPFLAIGELFF; v_call: TRBV7-2; j_call: TRBJ2-2; clone_size: -
cdr3_aa: CASRGLAGVTGELFF; v_call: TRBV2; j_call: TRBJ2-2; clone_size: -
cdr3_aa: CASSRDSRAEAFF; v_call: TRBV5-6; j_call: TRBJ1-1; clone_size: -
cdr3_aa: CAISSQAGNTEAFF; v_call: TRBV10-3; j_call: TRBJ1-1; clone_size: -
cdr3_aa: CASSLGQIRVSGSSYEQYF; v_call: TRBV7-8; j_call: TRBJ2-7; clone_size: -
cdr3_aa: CASSPWQGTGELFF; v_call: TRBV7-3; j_call: TRBJ2-2; clone_size: -
cdr3_aa: CAISLASSYNEQFF; v_call: TRBV10-3; j_call: TRBJ2-1; clone_size: -
cdr3_aa: CATSESGGSFGYTF; v_call: TRBV24-1; j_call: TRBJ1-2; clone_size: -
cdr3_aa: CASSLFSDRGPFTDTQYF; v_call: TRBV5-1; j_call: TRBJ2-3; clone_size: -
cdr3_aa: CASSAGWGLTEAFF; v_call: TRBV5-1; j_call: TRBJ1-1; clone_size: -
cdr3_aa: CASSYYGNQPQHF; v_call: TRBV6-2/TRBV6-3; j_call: TRBJ1-5; clone_size: -
cdr3_aa: CASSHYNTEAFF; v_call: TRBV14; j_call: TRBJ1-1; clone_size: -
cdr3_aa: CASSLAQVNSPLHF; v_call: TRBV5-1; j_call: TRBJ1-6; clone_size: medium-sized
cdr3_aa: CASSSTGVDEQFF; v_call: TRBV7-9; j_call: TRBJ2-1; clone_size: -
cdr3_aa: CASSGRTGASYEQYF; v_call: TRBV7-2; j_call: TRBJ2-7; clone_size: -
cdr3_aa: CASSRLAGALKWETQYF; v_call: TRBV19; j_call: TRBJ2-5; clone_size: -
cdr3_aa: CASTRTDYQPQHF; v_call: TRBV2; j_call: TRBJ1-5; clone_size: -
cdr3_aa: CASSSGEAGELFF; v_call: TRBV11-1; j_call: TRBJ2-2; clone_size: -
cdr3_aa: CASTHSGTAKNIQYF; v_call: TRBV5-1; j_call: TRBJ2-4; clone_size: -
cdr3_aa: CASSLAQGARNEQFF; v_call: TRBV7-9; j_call: TRBJ2-1; clone_size: -
cdr3_aa: CASSLDAGANVLTF; v_call: TRBV7-9; j_call: TRBJ2-6; clone_size: -
cdr3_aa: CASSIWSGSGGEQFF; v_call: TRBV19; j_call: TRBJ2-1; clone_size: -
cdr3_aa: CASSQQYTGELFF; v_call: TRBV14; j_call: TRBJ2-2; clone_size: -
cdr3_aa: CASSENGPKNIQYF; v_call: TRBV6-1; j_call: TRBJ2-4; clone_size: -
cdr3_aa: CASSPRAMGNEQFF; v_call: TRBV18; j_call: TRBJ2-1; clone_size: -
cdr3_aa: CASSPQRDLRETQYF; v_call: TRBV7-9; j_call: TRBJ2-5; clone_size: -
cdr3_aa: CASSPPAYTEAFF; v_call: TRBV4-2; j_call: TRBJ1-1; clone_size: -